This is a list of T cell receptor beta chains from one sample in a study of T-cell reconstitution after alpha-beta-depleted transplantation in children. TCRdb fed the PCR reads into MiXCR, producing one record per CDR3 protein. The repertoire holds 500,000 to 650,000 distinct CDR3 sequences, with about an eighth as singletons. Sequencing was performed on PBMCs, mostly from graft donor cells, taken 180 days after TCRalphabeta/CD19-depleted stem cell transplant. The receptors originated from a female patient aged 2-15 years who had a stem cell transplant for aplastic anemia, so the T cells may come from the graft donor. The CDR3 runs from the conserved cysteine through the conserved F or W. D genes are given only for firm matches. Clone size is shown for a subset of rows, as once, few, many or a class of expanded clone.

j_call d_call v_call clone_size cdr3_nt cdr3_aa
TRBJ1-4 - TRBV16 few TGTGCCAGCAGCCCCCCTGATGTGGGGACGGCTAATGAAAAACTGTTTTTT CASSPPDVGTANEKLFF
TRBJ2-5 TRBD2 TRBV11-2 few TGTGCCAGCAGCACCGTTAGGGGGACTAGCGGGAGGGCCCTCGGAGAGACCCAGTACTTC CASSTVRGTSGRALGETQYF
TRBJ2-7 - TRBV9 - TGTGCCAGCAGCGCTGAACCGGGACCCCGTTGGGACGAGCAGTACTTC CASSAEPGPRWDEQYF
TRBJ1-1 - TRBV20-1 few TGCAGTGCCGTCCCCTTGGCAGGGCGAGTCACTGAAGCTTTCTTT CSAVPLAGRVTEAFF
TRBJ1-1 - TRBV21-1 few TGTGCCAGCAGCAGGTGGTATGTCCAGGGGCTTGAAAAGAACACTGAAGCTTTCTTT CASSRWYVQGLEKNTEAFF
TRBJ2-4 - TRBV11-1 - TGTGCCAGCAGCCTCCTCAGGGTCGGGGACATTCAGTACTTC CASSLLRVGDIQYF
TRBJ1-4 - TRBV15 - TGTGCCACCAGCAGAGATAGGGGGGCAGTTGAAAAACTGTTTTTT CATSRDRGAVEKLFF
TRBJ1-1 - TRBV30 - TGTGCCTACTCTAGACAGGCTCTAGAAGCTTTCTTT CAYSRQALEAFF
TRBJ1-5 - TRBV7-2 - TGTGCCAGCAGCTTAGTGGGGGGGGATCAGCCCCAGCATTTT CASSLVGGDQPQHF
TRBJ2-3 TRBD2 TRBV6-4 few TGTGCCAGCAGTTCTACGCGTCCTCTAGCGGCACAGAGCACAGATACGCAGTATTTT CASSSTRPLAAQSTDTQYF
TRBJ2-4 - TRBV7-9 - TGTGCCAGCAGCGTTAAGGGCTGGAGTAGACACTTC CASSVKGWSRHF
TRBJ2-2 TRBD2 TRBV10-3 few TGTGCCACCGAGCGGGGGATAAACACCGGGGAGCTGTTTTTT CATERGINTGELFF
TRBJ2-1 TRBD2 TRBV7-6 few TGTGCCAGCAGCCCGAGGGGACTAGCGGGGCCTCATGAGCAGTTCTTC CASSPRGLAGPHEQFF
TRBJ2-7 - TRBV11-2 - TGTGCCAGCAGCTTAGCCGTCTGGGCTCCTACCTACGAGCAGTACTTC CASSLAVWAPTYEQYF
TRBJ2-3 TRBD2 TRBV9 few TGTGCCAGCAGCGTAGAAGCGGGAACAGATACGCAGTATTTT CASSVEAGTDTQYF
TRBJ2-6 - TRBV28 many TGTGCCAGCAGAACCGGGTCGATCAACTCTGGGGCCAACGTCCTGACTTTC CASRTGSINSGANVLTF
TRBJ2-1 - TRBV5-6 - TGTGCCAGCAGCTTGAAAGCGACCTACAATGAGCAGTTCTTC CASSLKATYNEQFF